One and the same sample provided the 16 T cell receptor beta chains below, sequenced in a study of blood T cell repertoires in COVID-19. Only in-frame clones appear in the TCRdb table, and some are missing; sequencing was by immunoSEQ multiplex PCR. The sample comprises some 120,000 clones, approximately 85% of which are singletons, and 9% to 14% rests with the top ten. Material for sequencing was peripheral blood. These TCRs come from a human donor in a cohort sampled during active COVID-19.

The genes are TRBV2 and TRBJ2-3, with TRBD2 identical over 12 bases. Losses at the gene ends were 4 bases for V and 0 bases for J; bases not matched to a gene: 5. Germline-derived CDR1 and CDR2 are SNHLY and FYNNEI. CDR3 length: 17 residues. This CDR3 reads CASSGLAGGPSTDTQYF. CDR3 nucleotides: TGTGCCAGCAGTGGGCTAGCGGGGGGGCCTAGCACAGATACGCAGTATTTT.

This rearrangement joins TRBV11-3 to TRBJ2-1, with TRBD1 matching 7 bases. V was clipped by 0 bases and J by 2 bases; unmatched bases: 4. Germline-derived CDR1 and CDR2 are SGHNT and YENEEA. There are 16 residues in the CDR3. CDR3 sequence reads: CASSLDRDSTYNEQFF. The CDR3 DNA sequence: TGTGCCAGCAGCTTAGACCGGGACAGCACCTACAATGAGCAGTTCTTC.

The CDR3 loop reads CASSQGAGQGRHEQYF. CDR3 coding DNA: TGCGCCAGCAGCCAAGGAGCGGGACAGGGTCGACACGAGCAGTACTTC. The rearrangement joins TRBV4-3 to TRBJ2-7; 9 nucleotides line up with TRBD1. CDR1 LGHNA and CDR2 YSLEER come from the germline V gene. The V gene end was trimmed by 1 base and the J gene end by 5 bases; junction bases not matched to a gene: 9. CDR3 length: 16 amino acids.

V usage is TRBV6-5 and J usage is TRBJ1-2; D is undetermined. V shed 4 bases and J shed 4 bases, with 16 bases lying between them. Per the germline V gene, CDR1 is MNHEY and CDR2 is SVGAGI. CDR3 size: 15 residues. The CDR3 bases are TGTGCCAGCAGTTTCACCGGGTCGGCGGGCTATGGCTACACCTTC. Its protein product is CASSFTGSAGYGYTF.

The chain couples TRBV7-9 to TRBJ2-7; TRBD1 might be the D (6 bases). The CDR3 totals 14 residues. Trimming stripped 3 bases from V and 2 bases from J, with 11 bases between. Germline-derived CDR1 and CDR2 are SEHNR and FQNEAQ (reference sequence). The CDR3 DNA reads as TGTGCCAGCAGCTTGGGACAATCTCCCTACGAGCAGTACTTC. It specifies CASSLGQSPYEQYF. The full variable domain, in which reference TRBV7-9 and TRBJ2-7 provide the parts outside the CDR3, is DTGVSQNPRHKITKRGQNVTFRCDPISEHNRLYWYRQTLGQGPEFLTYFQNEAQLEKSRLLSDRFSAERPKGSFSTLEIQRTEQGDSAMYLCASSLGQSPYEQYFGPGTRLTVT.

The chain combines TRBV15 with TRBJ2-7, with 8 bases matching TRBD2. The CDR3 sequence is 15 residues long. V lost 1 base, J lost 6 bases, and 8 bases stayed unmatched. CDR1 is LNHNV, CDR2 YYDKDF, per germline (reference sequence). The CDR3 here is CATSRGGPGGGEQYF. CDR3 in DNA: TGTGCCACCAGCAGAGGGGGACCGGGGGGGGGCGAGCAGTACTTC.

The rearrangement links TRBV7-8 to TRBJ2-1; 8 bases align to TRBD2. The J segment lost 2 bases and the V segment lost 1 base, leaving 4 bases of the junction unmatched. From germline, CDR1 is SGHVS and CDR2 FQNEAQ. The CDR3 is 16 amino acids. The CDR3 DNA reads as TGTGCCAGCAGCTTAGGACGGCGGGGGGCCTACAATGAGCAGTTCTTC. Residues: CASSLGRRGAYNEQFF. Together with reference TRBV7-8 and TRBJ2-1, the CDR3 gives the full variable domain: GAGVSQSPRYKVAKRGQDVALRCDPISGHVSLFWYQQALGQGPEFLTYFQNEAQLDKSGLPSDRFFAERPEGSVSTLKIQRTQQEDSAVYLCASSLGRRGAYNEQFFGPGTRLTVL.

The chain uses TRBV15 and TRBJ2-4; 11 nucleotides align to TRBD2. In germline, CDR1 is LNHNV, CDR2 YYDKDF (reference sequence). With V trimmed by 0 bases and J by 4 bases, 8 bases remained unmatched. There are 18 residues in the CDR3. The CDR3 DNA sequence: TGTGCCACCAGCAGAGATTGGCTAGCGGGGGGTACGAAAAACATTCAGTACTTC. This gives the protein CATSRDWLAGGTKNIQYF.

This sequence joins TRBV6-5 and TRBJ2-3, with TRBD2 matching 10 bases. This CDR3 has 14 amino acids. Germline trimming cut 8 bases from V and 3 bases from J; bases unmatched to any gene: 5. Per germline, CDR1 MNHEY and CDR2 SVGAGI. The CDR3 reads CASSRGLATDTQYF. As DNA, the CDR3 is TGTGCCAGCTCGCGGGGACTAGCGACAGATACGCAGTATTTT.

CDR3 sequence reads: CAVRQGPGTNSPLHF. The CDR3 DNA reads TGTGCCGTGCGACAGGGACCAGGTACGAATTCACCCCTCCACTTT. The V gene is TRBV2, the J gene TRBJ1-6; 7 bases match TRBD1. This CDR3 spans 15 amino acids. The V gene end was trimmed by 11 bases and the J gene end by 7 bases; junction bases not matched to a gene: 14. CDR1 and CDR2 from the germline V gene are SNHLY and FYNNEI.

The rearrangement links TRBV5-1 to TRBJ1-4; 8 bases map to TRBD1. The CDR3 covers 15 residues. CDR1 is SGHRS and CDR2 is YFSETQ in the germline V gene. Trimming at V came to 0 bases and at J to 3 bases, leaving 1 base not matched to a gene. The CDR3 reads CASSLGTGPNEKLFF. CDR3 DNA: TGCGCCAGCAGCTTGGGGACAGGGCCTAATGAAAAACTGTTTTTT.

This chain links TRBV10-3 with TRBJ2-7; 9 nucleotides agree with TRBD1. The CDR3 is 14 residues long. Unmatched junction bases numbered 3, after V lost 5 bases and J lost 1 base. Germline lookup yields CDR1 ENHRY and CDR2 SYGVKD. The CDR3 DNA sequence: TGTGCCATCAGTACCGGGACAGGGTCCTACGAGCAGTACTTC. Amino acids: CAISTGTGSYEQYF.

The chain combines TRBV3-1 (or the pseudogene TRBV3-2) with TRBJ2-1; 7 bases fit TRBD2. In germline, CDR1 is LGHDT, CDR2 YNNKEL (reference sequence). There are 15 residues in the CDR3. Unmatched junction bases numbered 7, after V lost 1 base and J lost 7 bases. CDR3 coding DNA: TGTGCCAGCAGCCAAGGGGAACGGGGAGGGAATGAGCAGTTCTTC. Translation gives CASSQGERGGNEQFF.

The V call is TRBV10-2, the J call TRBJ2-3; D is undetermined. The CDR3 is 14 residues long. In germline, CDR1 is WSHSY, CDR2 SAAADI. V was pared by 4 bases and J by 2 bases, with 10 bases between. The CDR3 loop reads CASSGASYTDTQYF. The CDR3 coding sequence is TGCGCCAGCAGTGGGGCATCTTACACAGATACGCAGTATTTT.

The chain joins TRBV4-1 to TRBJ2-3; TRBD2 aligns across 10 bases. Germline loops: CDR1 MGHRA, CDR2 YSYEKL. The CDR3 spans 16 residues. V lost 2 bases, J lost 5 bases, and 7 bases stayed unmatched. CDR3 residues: CASSQLAGGLGDTQYF. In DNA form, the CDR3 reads TGCGCCAGCAGCCAATTAGCGGGGGGCCTTGGAGATACGCAGTATTTT.

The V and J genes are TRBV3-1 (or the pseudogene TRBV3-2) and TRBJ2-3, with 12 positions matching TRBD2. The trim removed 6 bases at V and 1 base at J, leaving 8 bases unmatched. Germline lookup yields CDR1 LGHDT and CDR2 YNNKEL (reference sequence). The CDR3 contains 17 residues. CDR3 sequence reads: CASSTVTSGGRTDTQYF. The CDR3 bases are TGTGCCAGCAGTACTGTGACTAGCGGGGGCCGCACAGATACGCAGTATTTT.